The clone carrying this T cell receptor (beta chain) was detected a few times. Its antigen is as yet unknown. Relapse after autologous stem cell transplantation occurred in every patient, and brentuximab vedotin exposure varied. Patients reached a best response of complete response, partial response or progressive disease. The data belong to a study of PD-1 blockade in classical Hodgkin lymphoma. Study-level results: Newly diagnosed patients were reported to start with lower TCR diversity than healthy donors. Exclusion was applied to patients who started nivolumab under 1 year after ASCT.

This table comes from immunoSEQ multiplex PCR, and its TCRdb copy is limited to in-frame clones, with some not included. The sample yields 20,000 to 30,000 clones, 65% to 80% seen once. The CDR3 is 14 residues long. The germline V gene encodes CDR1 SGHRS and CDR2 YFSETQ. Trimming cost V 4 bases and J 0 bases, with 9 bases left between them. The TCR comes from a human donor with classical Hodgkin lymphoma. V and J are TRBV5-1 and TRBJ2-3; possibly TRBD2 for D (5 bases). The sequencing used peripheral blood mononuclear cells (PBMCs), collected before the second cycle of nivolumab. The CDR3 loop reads CASSPGISTDTQYF. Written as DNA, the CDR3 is TGCGCCAGCAGCCCCGGGATTAGCACAGATACGCAGTATTTT.